This entry lists 10 T cell receptor beta chains sequenced from one sample in a study of regulatory T cells in long-lasting Graves disease. Documented time point: newly diagnosed GD, antithyroid drugs for less than 3 months. The authors made the TCR library using RNA they extracted from PBMCs. iRepertoire HTBI primers and Arm-PCR of CDR3 regions built TCR beta libraries. MiXCR was run by TCRdb on the multiplex PCR reads, yielding one entry per CDR3 protein. The repertoire has around 500,000 distinct CDR3 sequences, 15% to 20% of them found once; the top ten carry 25%. Separately, the same data were catalogued under a study of T cells in Graves' hyperthyroidism and ophthalmopathy.

The material was peripheral blood mononuclear cells (PBMCs), obtained at new diagnosis, from a patient treated with antithyroid drugs. These receptors all come from a woman aged 35 to 60 with Graves disease.

This clonotype was found a few times. CDR3: CASSTSAGNTEAFF. CDR3 DNA sequence: TGTGCCAGCAGTACCTCGGCAGGGAACACTGAAGCTTTCTTT. V usage is TRBV12-3 or TRBV12-4 and J usage is TRBJ1-1; the D is unclear. The CDR3 covers 14 residues. Trimming removed 5 bases at V and 1 base at J, with 11 bases between.

The gene calls are TRBV19 and TRBJ1-5, with 7 bases that match TRBD1. The CDR3 length is 16 residues. Trimming removed 5 bases from V and 0 bases from J; junction bases left unmatched: 7. Per germline, CDR1 LNHDA and CDR2 SQIVND (reference sequence). CDR3 DNA: TGTGCCAGTAGTCTACAGGGACAGACTAGCAATCAGCCCCAGCATTTT. It specifies CASSLQGQTSNQPQHF.

This clonotype was observed many times. The DNA is omitted, as the CDR3 cannot be located on it reliably, and the CDR3 follows TCRdb's listing. The gene calls are TRBV3-1 and TRBJ1-1; the DNA was not used to check the table's D call, TRBD1. The CDR3 sequence runs 15 residues, both termini included. Germline CDR1 reads LGHDT; CDR2 reads YNNKEL (reference sequence). Here the CDR3 reads CASSQERTGVPEAFF.

V is TRBV20-1 and J is TRBJ2-3; D not certain. The ends were cut back, 5 bases at V and 2 bases at J, with 17 bases in the middle. The CDR3 extends over 15 amino acids. Germline CDR1 DFQATT, CDR2 SNEGSKA (reference sequence). In DNA, the CDR3 is TGCAGTGCTCTCCGGGCCGACCACAACACAGATACGCAGTATTTT. This encodes CSALRADHNTDTQYF.

The table lists this clonotype with many counts. V usage is TRBV19 and J usage is TRBJ1-1; D is unclear. Germline values: CDR1 LNHDA, CDR2 SQIVND (reference sequence). The CDR3 contains 12 residues. V was cut by 3 bases and J by 5 bases, with 7 bases left in between. This chain's CDR3 is CASSIGETEAFF. The DNA of the CDR3 is TGTGCCAGTAGTATCGGGGAGACTGAAGCTTTCTTT.

This clonotype was detected many times. J is TRBJ1-1 and V is TRBV20-1; possibly TRBD1 for D (6 bases). Looked up from germline, CDR1 is DFQATT and CDR2 is SNEGSKA (reference sequence). There are 15 residues in the CDR3. With 6 bases removed from V and 1 base from J, the gap between germline ends came to 18 bases. In DNA, the CDR3 is TGCAGTGCATCCCTCCCGGGGGGCCGGAACACTGAAGCTTTCTTT. Protein product: CSASLPGGRNTEAFF.

J is TRBJ2-5 and V is TRBV4-2; 8 bases line up with TRBD1. CDR1 is LGHNA and CDR2 is YNFKEQ in the germline V gene. V was clipped by 1 base and J by 2 bases; unmatched bases: 6. The CDR3 is made up of 16 amino acids. CDR3 in amino acids: CASSQGSRGRQETQYF. The CDR3 DNA is TGTGCCAGCAGCCAAGGGAGCAGGGGGCGGCAAGAGACCCAGTACTTC.

This chain links TRBV7-9 with TRBJ2-5; TRBD2 is a possible D gene (7 bases). V lost 4 bases and J 2 bases, leaving 17 bases between the germline ends. This CDR3 is built from 16 residues. Germline V CDR1 and CDR2: SEHNR, FQNEAQ (reference sequence). The DNA of the CDR3 is TGTGCCAGCAGCTCCGAGGGGGGGATGTTTCAAGAGACCCAGTACTTC. Translation: CASSSEGGMFQETQYF. Together with reference TRBV7-9 and TRBJ2-5, the CDR3 gives the full variable domain: DTGVSQNPRHKITKRGQNVTFRCDPISEHNRLYWYRQTLGQGPEFLTYFQNEAQLEKSRLLSDRFSAERPKGSFSTLEIQRTEQGDSAMYLCASSSEGGMFQETQYFGPGTRLLVL.

This clonotype was picked up many times. The chain couples TRBV5-1 to TRBJ2-1; D possibly matches TRBD1 or TRBD2 (5 bases each). Trimming cost V 3 bases and J 5 bases, with 9 bases left between them. Germline CDR1 reads SGHRS; CDR2 reads YFSETQ. This CDR3 is built from 13 residues. As DNA, the CDR3 is TGCGCCAGCAGCTCGAGGGGAGACAATGAGCAGTTCTTC. This encodes CASSSRGDNEQFF. The whole variable domain, filled in from reference TRBV5-1 and TRBJ2-1, reads KAGVTQTPRYLIKTRGQQVTLSCSPISGHRSVSWYQQTPGQGLQFLFEYFSETQRNKGNFPGRFSGRQFSNSRSEMNVSTLELGDSALYLCASSSRGDNEQFFGPGTRLTVL.

This clonotype was seen a few times. The rearrangement links TRBV19 to TRBJ1-6; D gene uncertain. Germline-derived CDR1 and CDR2 are LNHDA and SQIVND (reference sequence). The CDR3 has 14 amino acids. V was cut by 5 bases and J by 10 bases, with 15 bases left in between. The CDR3 nucleotides are TGTGCCAGTAGTGCCCGGGAAAAGCGGTCACCCCTCCACTTT. Translated: CASSAREKRSPLHF.